This T cell receptor beta chain was sequenced in a study of shared clonotypes between healthy human individuals. The overall study: Per-donor plates numbered three CD4 naive, three CD4 memory, two CD8 naive and one CD8 memory.

Assay: immunoSEQ multiplex PCR; the TCRdb copy retains only in-frame clones and omits some. The sample lists about 990,000 clones, about 84% occurring once. Germline values: CDR1 LNHDA, CDR2 SQIVND (reference sequence). V lost 4 bases and J lost 1, with 10 bases in between. This CDR3 region has 14 residues. The V and J genes are TRBV19 and TRBJ2-5; tentative D call: TRBD1 (7 bases). The sequencing sample was made of memory CD4+ T cells from PBMCs. Documented subset: CD45RA-negative fraction. The clonotype comes from a man aged 18 to 30 in good health. Some clones in this sample may be carry-over from other donors' samples. CDR3 sequence: CASSNRGGQETQYF. For the CDR3, the DNA is TGTGCCAGTAGTAACAGGGGAGGCCAAGAGACCCAGTACTTC.